This entry lists 24 T cell receptor beta chains sequenced from one sample in a study of cytomegalovirus exposure and HLA in healthy donors. Profiled with immunoSEQ multiplex PCR; TCRdb holds only in-frame clones, not every one. The sample includes nearly 80,000 clones, approximately 93% of them seen just once. Sequencing was performed on PBMCs. The receptors here all came from a young woman in good health and CMV-seronegative.

The chain carries TRBV7-8 and TRBJ1-2; D remains ambiguous. Trimming stripped 6 bases from V and 4 bases from J, with 18 bases between. This CDR3 has 15 amino acids. CDR1 is SGHVS, CDR2 FQNEAQ, per germline. This chain's CDR3 is CASSFGGANLYGYTF. The CDR3 nucleotides read TGTGCCAGCAGTTTTGGAGGCGCCAATCTCTATGGCTACACCTTC.

The rearrangement joins TRBV30 to TRBJ2-7; 7 positions match TRBD1. Germline CDR1 reads GTSNPN; CDR2 reads SVGIG (reference sequence). This CDR3 comprises 14 residues. Trimming at V came to 2 bases and at J to 2 bases, leaving 6 bases not matched to a gene. CDR3 bases: TGTGCCTGGAGTCCGGACAGGCCTCCCTACGAGCAGTACTTC. Amino acid sequence: CAWSPDRPPYEQYF.

In this sample, this clone turned up once. The rearrangement joins TRBV5-1 to TRBJ2-3, with 10 bases fitting TRBD2. In germline, CDR1 is SGHRS, CDR2 YFSETQ. There are 16 residues in the CDR3. J lost 2 bases, V lost 4 bases, and 7 bases had no gene match. CDR3 amino acids: CASSPSLAGATDTQYF. The CDR3 coding sequence is TGCGCCAGCAGCCCCTCCCTAGCGGGAGCCACAGATACGCAGTATTTT.

This clone has more than one count but fewer than ten. The chain is built from TRBV15 and TRBJ2-7; 8 bases fit TRBD2. V shed 2 bases and J 5 bases; nucleotides not matched to a gene: 11. The CDR3 extends over 16 amino acids. CDR1 and CDR2 (germline): LNHNV, YYDKDF (reference sequence). CDR3 amino acids: CATSRIPPAGVNEQYF. The DNA for the CDR3 is TGTGCCACCAGCAGAATACCCCCAGCGGGAGTAAACGAGCAGTACTTC.

The genes are TRBV9 and TRBJ2-7; D is uncertain. With 0 bases removed from V and 2 bases from J, the gap between germline ends came to 9 bases. Per the germline V gene, CDR1 is SGDLS and CDR2 is YYNGEE. The CDR3 consists of 14 residues. The CDR3 here is CASSVGYSPYEQYF. The CDR3 bases are TGTGCCAGCAGCGTAGGCTACAGCCCCTACGAGCAGTACTTC.

The chain carries TRBV4-2 and TRBJ2-3, with D maybe TRBD2 (6 bases). The CDR3 spans 17 residues. V was trimmed by 1 base and J by 3 bases, leaving 17 bases between them. Germline values: CDR1 LGHNA, CDR2 YNFKEQ. The CDR3 here is CASSQGPRGSGTDTQYF. The CDR3 DNA follows: TGTGCCAGCAGCCAAGGCCCTCGGGGGAGTGGGACAGATACGCAGTATTTT.

This chain connects TRBV28 to TRBJ2-3; 7 positions match TRBD2. The length of the CDR3 is 14 residues. Trimming took 3 bases from V and 7 from J; bases not matched to a gene: 7. From germline, CDR1 is MDHEN and CDR2 SYDVKM. CDR3 DNA sequence: TGTGCCAGCAGTTTTCTCGCGGGAGCAAATACGCAGTATTTT. It yields the protein CASSFLAGANTQYF.

The chain combines TRBV7-3 with TRBJ2-5, with a possible D match to TRBD2 (5 bases). The length of the CDR3 is 15 residues. From germline, CDR1 is SGHTA and CDR2 FQGTGA. V lost 4 bases, J lost 4 bases, and 16 bases lay in between. CDR3 in DNA: TGTGCCAGCAGCTCACGAGCGGCAGTGGGAGAGACCCAGTACTTC. Amino acids: CASSSRAAVGETQYF. The complete variable domain, with remaining parts taken from reference TRBV7-3 and TRBJ2-5, reads GAGVSQTPSNKVTEKGKYVELRCDPISGHTALYWYRQSLGQGPEFLIYFQGTGAADDSGLPNDRFFAVRPEGSVSTLKIQRTERGDSAVYLCASSSRAAVGETQYFGPGTRLLVL.

This clone occurred once. The chain uses TRBV6-5 and TRBJ1-1, with D possibly matching TRBD1 (5 bases). CDR1 is MNHEY, CDR2 SVGAGI, per germline. This CDR3 comprises 14 residues. The V gene lost 5 bases and the J gene lost 4 bases, with 14 bases spanning the gap. The CDR3 sequence: CASSRRGLGTEAFF. CDR3 sequence (DNA): TGTGCCAGCAGTCGACGGGGACTTGGCACTGAAGCTTTCTTT.

The chain joins TRBV4-1 to TRBJ2-5; the match to TRBD2 covers 13 bases. V shed 0 bases and J 2 bases; nucleotides not matched to a gene: 12. Germline assignment: CDR1 MGHRA and CDR2 YSYEKL. The CDR3 consists of 20 residues. The CDR3 loop reads CASSQEFRTSGSKRQETQYF. In nucleotides, the CDR3 is TGCGCCAGCAGCCAAGAATTTAGGACTAGCGGGAGCAAGCGACAAGAGACCCAGTACTTC.

This clone was found once. The chain couples TRBV19 to TRBJ2-7; 8 bases are a match to TRBD2. V gave up 6 bases and J gave up 0 bases; unmatched junction bases: 10. Germline loops: CDR1 LNHDA, CDR2 SQIVND (reference sequence). The CDR3 totals 16 residues. CDR3 protein: CASSTLERGNSYEQYF. CDR3 DNA: TGTGCCAGTAGCACTCTTGAGCGGGGGAACTCCTACGAGCAGTACTTC.

This chain uses TRBV19 with TRBJ2-5, with 8 positions matching TRBD2. This CDR3 has 12 amino acids. Per germline, CDR1 LNHDA and CDR2 SQIVND (reference sequence). V lost 10 bases, J lost 3 bases, and 4 bases stayed unmatched. In DNA form, the CDR3 reads TGTGCCACTAAAGCGGGGGAAGAGACCCAGTACTTC. Its protein is CATKAGEETQYF.

This sequence joins TRBV30 and TRBJ1-1, with 7 bases lining up with TRBD1. This CDR3 comprises 14 residues. Germline V gene lookup returns CDR1 GTSNPN and CDR2 SVGIG (reference sequence). Unmatched junction bases numbered 1, after V lost 0 bases and J lost 0 bases. CDR3 sequence (DNA): TGTGCCTGGAGTGTGACAGGGCTGAACACTGAAGCTTTCTTT. Residues: CAWSVTGLNTEAFF. The full variable domain, its missing parts supplied by reference TRBV30 and TRBJ1-1, is SQTIHQWPATLVQPVGSPLSLECTVEGTSNPNLYWYRQAAGRGLQLLFYSVGIGQISSEVPQNLSASRPQDRQFILSSKKLLLSDSGFYLCAWSVTGLNTEAFFGQGTRLTVV.

V is TRBV11-2 and J is TRBJ1-2, with 10 nucleotides matching TRBD1. CDR1 is SGHAT, CDR2 FQNNGV, per germline. With 7 bases clipped from V and 8 bases from J, the junction kept 7 bases outside the gene matches. The CDR3 is 13 amino acids. The CDR3: CASNRDRGLGYTF. Here the CDR3 DNA reads TGTGCCAGCAACCGGGACAGGGGATTGGGCTACACCTTC.

The V call is TRBV4-2, the J call TRBJ2-3; 13 positions agree with TRBD2. V lost 1 base and J lost 7; bases outside the gene matches: 5. The germline V gene encodes CDR1 LGHNA and CDR2 YNFKEQ. CDR3 length: 16 residues. The CDR3, as DNA: TGTGCCAGCAGCCAAGTGCGGACTAGCGGGGGCTATACGCAGTATTTT. Translation gives CASSQVRTSGGYTQYF.

The rearrangement links TRBV11-2 to TRBJ1-1, with TRBD1 matching over 7 bases. Germline assignment: CDR1 SGHAT and CDR2 FQNNGV. The CDR3 covers 16 residues. V trimming: 3 bases; J trimming: 2 bases; junction bases outside the gene matches: 9. The CDR3 bases are TGTGCCAGCAGCTTTGTCTCGAGGGGGCGCAACACTGAAGCTTTCTTT. Protein sequence: CASSFVSRGRNTEAFF. The full variable domain, with the rest looked up from reference TRBV11-2 and TRBJ1-1, is EAGVAQSPRYKIIEKRQSVAFWCNPISGHATLYWYQQILGQGPKLLIQFQNNGVVDDSQLPKDRFSAERLKGVDSTLKIQPAKLEDSAVYLCASSFVSRGRNTEAFFGQGTRLTVV.

A single count supports this clone. The chain joins TRBV15 to TRBJ1-4; D is perhaps TRBD1 (6 bases). The CDR3 contains 15 residues. Germline CDR1 LNHNV, CDR2 YYDKDF (reference sequence). Trimming took off 1 base at V and 1 base at J, with 7 bases between the two ends. The chain's CDR3 is CATSRVTGTNEKLFF. The CDR3 DNA reads as TGTGCCACCAGCAGAGTGACAGGAACTAATGAAAAACTGTTTTTT.

This chain uses TRBV2 with TRBJ2-1; TRBD1 matches at 8 bases. The CDR3 is 12 residues long. V lost 6 bases to trimming and J lost 10 bases; unmatched junction nucleotides: 5. Per the germline V gene, CDR1 is SNHLY and CDR2 is FYNNEI. CDR3 bases: TGTGCCAGCAGCCCCAGGGGGCGAGAGCAGTTCTTC. This encodes CASSPRGREQFF. The full variable domain, completed using reference TRBV2 and TRBJ2-1, is EPEVTQTPSHQVTQMGQEVILRCVPISNHLYFYWYRQILGQKVEFLVSFYNNEISEKSEIFDDQFSVERPDGSNFTLKIRSTKLEDSAMYFCASSPRGREQFFGPGTRLTVL.

The chain combines TRBV28 with TRBJ2-5, with TRBD2 matching over 10 bases. This CDR3 has 16 residues. The ends lost 8 bases at V and 1 base at J; junction bases unmatched: 10. The germline gives CDR1 MDHEN, CDR2 SYDVKM. CDR3: CASLPLAGALQETQYF. CDR3 bases: TGTGCCAGCCTACCGCTAGCGGGGGCCCTCCAAGAGACCCAGTACTTC.

J is TRBJ2-7 and V is TRBV10-3; 7 bases are a match to TRBD2. The CDR3 runs to 19 residues. V was clipped by 0 bases and J by 6 bases; unmatched bases: 20. Germline CDR1 reads ENHRY; CDR2 reads SYGVKD. CDR3 in amino acids: CAISESGFCQRDTNCEQYF. The CDR3 DNA follows: TGTGCCATCAGTGAGTCGGGGTTTTGCCAGCGGGATACAAATTGCGAGCAGTACTTC.

The chain has TRBV15 and TRBJ1-2; 9 bases line up with TRBD1. Looked up from germline, CDR1 is LNHNV and CDR2 is YYDKDF (reference sequence). The CDR3 is 16 residues long. The J segment lost 4 bases and the V segment lost 0 bases, leaving 6 bases of the junction unmatched. For the CDR3, the DNA is TGTGCCACCAGCAGAGAACAGGGGGCGATGGGCTATGGCTACACCTTC. Its protein is CATSREQGAMGYGYTF.

CDR3 nucleotide sequence: TGTGCCAGCAGCTTGGGCCAGGGCAATGAGCAGTTCTTC. This gives the protein CASSLGQGNEQFF. The chain employs TRBV5-4 and TRBJ2-1, with a possible D match to TRBD1 (5 bases). CDR3 length equals 13 residues. V dropped 0 bases and J dropped 6 bases, with 7 bases sitting between them. Germline lookup yields CDR1 SGHNT and CDR2 YYREEE (reference sequence).

This chain links TRBV7-9 with TRBJ2-4; TRBD1 agrees at 7 bases. Germline V CDR1 and CDR2: SEHNR, FQNEAQ (reference sequence). The V and J ends lost 4 bases and 11 bases, in that order; junction bases with no gene match: 11. The CDR3 contains 14 residues. This chain's CDR3 is CASSSPGQNFFQYF. DNA for the CDR3: TGTGCCAGCAGCTCACCGGGACAGAACTTCTTTCAGTACTTC.

This chain connects TRBV7-9 to TRBJ1-4; D might be TRBD1 (5 bases). Per the germline V gene, CDR1 is SEHNR and CDR2 is FQNEAQ (reference sequence). V dropped 4 bases and J dropped 6 bases, with 15 bases sitting between them. The CDR3 contains 15 residues. CDR3 loop: CASSSAQGGDEKLFF. DNA for the CDR3: TGTGCCAGCAGCTCGGCGCAGGGAGGGGATGAAAAACTGTTTTTT.